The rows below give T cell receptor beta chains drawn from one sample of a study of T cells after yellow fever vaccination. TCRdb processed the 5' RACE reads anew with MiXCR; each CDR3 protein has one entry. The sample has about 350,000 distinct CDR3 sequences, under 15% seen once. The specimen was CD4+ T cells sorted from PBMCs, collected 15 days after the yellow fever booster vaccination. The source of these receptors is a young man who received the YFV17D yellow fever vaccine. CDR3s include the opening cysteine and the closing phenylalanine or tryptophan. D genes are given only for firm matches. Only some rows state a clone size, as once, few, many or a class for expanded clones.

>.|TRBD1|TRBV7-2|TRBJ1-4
CASSLDRGLKKLFF
TGTGCCAGCAGCTTGGACAGGGGGCTTAAAAAACTGTTTTTT
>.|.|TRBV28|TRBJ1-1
CASSLPLTGRAEAFF
TGTGCCAGCAGCCTTCCCCTTACAGGGAGGGCTGAAGCTTTCTTT
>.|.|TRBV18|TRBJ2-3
CASSPFSESTDTQYF
TGTGCCAGCTCACCATTTTCGGAGAGCACAGATACGCAGTATTTT
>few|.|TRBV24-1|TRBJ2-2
CATSAGDIGGTGELFF
TGTGCCACCAGTGCCGGGGACATCGGCGGAACCGGGGAGCTGTTTTTT
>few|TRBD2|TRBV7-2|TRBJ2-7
CASSLDGTRFSYEQYF
TGTGCCAGCAGCTTAGATGGGACTAGGTTCTCCTACGAGCAGTACTTC
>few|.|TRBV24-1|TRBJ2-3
CATSEYGTRRADTQYF
TGTGCCACCAGTGAATATGGGACCAGACGGGCAGATACGCAGTATTTT
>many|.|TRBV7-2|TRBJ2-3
CASSFRFPDTQYF
TGTGCCAGCAGCTTCAGGTTCCCAGATACGCAGTATTTT
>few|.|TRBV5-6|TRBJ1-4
CASSLVGAREKLFF
TGTGCCAGCAGCTTGGTAGGAGCTAGGGAAAAACTGTTTTTT
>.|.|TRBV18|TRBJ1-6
CASSPLSAEGSGNSPLHF
TGTGCCAGCTCACCACTGAGTGCGGAGGGATCGGGTAATTCACCCCTCCACTTT
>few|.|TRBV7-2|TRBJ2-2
CASSIKTGPNTGELFF
TGTGCCAGCAGCATAAAGACAGGACCGAACACCGGGGAGCTGTTTTTT
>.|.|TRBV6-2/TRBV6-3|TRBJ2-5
CASSRSGIGTQYF
TGTGCCAGCAGTCGGAGTGGTATCGGGACCCAGTACTTC
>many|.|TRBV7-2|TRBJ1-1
CASSRPGAEAFF
TGTGCCAGCAGCCGGCCAGGGGCTGAAGCTTTCTTT
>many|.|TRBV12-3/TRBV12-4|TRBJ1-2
CASSLRGYNYGYTF
TGTGCCAGCAGTTTGAGGGGTTATAACTATGGCTACACCTTC
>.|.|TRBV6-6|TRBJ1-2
CASSYRGGIVESYGYTF
TGTGCCAGCAGTTATCGAGGGGGTATTGTCGAGTCCTATGGCTACACCTTC
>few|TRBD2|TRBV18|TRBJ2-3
CASSPRASGGASTDTQYF
TGTGCCAGCTCACCACGTGCCAGCGGGGGGGCAAGCACAGATACGCAGTATTTT
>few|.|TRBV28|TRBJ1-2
CASSLSGLVGYTF
TGTGCCAGCAGTTTATCAGGGCTGGTCGGCTACACCTTC
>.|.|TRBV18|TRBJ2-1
CASSQETAYNEQFF
TGTGCCAGCTCACAGGAGACAGCCTACAATGAGCAGTTCTTC
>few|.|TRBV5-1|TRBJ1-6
CASTLSGGSSVSPLHF
TGCGCCAGCACCCTCTCCGGGGGATCCAGTGTTTCACCCCTCCACTTT
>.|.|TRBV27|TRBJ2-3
CASSLSLGRDTQYF
TGTGCCAGCAGTCTCTCACTGGGGAGGGATACGCAGTATTTT
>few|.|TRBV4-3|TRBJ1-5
CASSQENDGAVLPQHF
TGCGCCAGCAGCCAAGAAAACGACGGGGCTGTGTTGCCCCAGCATTTT
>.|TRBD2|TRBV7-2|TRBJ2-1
CASRPGTSRYNEQFF
TGTGCCAGCAGACCCGGGACTAGCCGCTACAATGAGCAGTTCTTC
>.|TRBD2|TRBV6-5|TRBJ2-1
CASSSRKAGRTNEQFF
TGTGCCAGCAGTTCCCGGAAAGCGGGGAGAACCAATGAGCAGTTCTTC
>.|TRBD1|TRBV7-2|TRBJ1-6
CASSLARDRAAPLHF
TGTGCCAGCAGCTTAGCCCGGGACAGGGCGGCACCCCTCCACTTT
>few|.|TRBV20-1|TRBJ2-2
CSARDRATGELFF
TGCAGTGCTAGAGATCGGGCCACGGGGGAGCTGTTTTTT
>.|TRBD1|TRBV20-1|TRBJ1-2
CSAGQGGRYTF
TGCAGTGCCGGACAGGGTGGGCGCTACACCTTC
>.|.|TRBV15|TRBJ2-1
CATSREVLGYNEQFF
TGTGCCACCAGCAGAGAGGTCCTAGGGTACAATGAGCAGTTCTTC
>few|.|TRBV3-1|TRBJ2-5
CASSQGVGFRETQYF
TGTGCCAGCAGCCAAGGGGTTGGATTCCGAGAGACCCAGTACTTC
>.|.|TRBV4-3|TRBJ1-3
CASSQDTVSGNTIYF
TGCGCCAGCAGCCAAGATACGGTCTCTGGAAACACCATATATTTT
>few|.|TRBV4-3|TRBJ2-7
CASSQDWIQGSYEQYF
TGCGCCAGCAGCCAAGATTGGATCCAGGGTTCCTACGAGCAGTACTTC
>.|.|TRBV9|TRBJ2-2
CASSQGRQANTGELFF
TGTGCCAGCTCCCAGGGCCGGCAGGCGAACACCGGGGAGCTGTTTTTT
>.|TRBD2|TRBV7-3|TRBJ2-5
CASSLMAGGRGTQYF
TGTGCCAGCAGCTTAATGGCGGGGGGTCGTGGGACCCAGTACTTC
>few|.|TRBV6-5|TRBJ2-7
CASSYGGIYEQYF
TGTGCCAGCAGTTACGGGGGCATCTACGAGCAGTACTTC
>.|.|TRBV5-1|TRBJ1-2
CASSLPGLGDGYTF
TGCGCCAGCAGCCTCCCGGGGCTTGGTGATGGCTACACCTTC
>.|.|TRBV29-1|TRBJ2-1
CSVGDASNNEQFF
TGCAGCGTTGGCGACGCTAGTAACAATGAGCAGTTCTTC
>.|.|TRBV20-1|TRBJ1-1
CSAPPRTRNTEAFF
TGCAGTGCTCCGCCGCGGACACGGAACACTGAAGCTTTCTTT
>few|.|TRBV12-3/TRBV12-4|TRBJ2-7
CASSPGHLYEQYF
TGTGCCAGCAGTCCAGGACACCTCTACGAGCAGTACTTC
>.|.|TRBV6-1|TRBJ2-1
CASNKHFRDDVAEQFF
TGTGCCAGCAATAAACATTTCCGGGACGACGTCGCTGAGCAGTTCTTC
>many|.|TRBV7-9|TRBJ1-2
CASSSFLGGGPYLSGYTF
TGTGCCAGCAGCAGCTTTTTAGGGGGGGGACCGTACTTGTCTGGCTACACCTTC
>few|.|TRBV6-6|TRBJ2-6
CASSRGETGANVLTF
TGTGCCAGCAGTAGAGGGGAAACTGGGGCCAACGTCCTGACTTTC
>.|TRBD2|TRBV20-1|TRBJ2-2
CSARDPMSGGEIGELFF
TGCAGTGCTAGAGATCCTATGAGCGGGGGGGAAATCGGGGAGCTGTTTTTT
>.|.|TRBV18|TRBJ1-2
CASSPPRGESVGYTF
TGTGCCAGCTCACCACCCCGGGGCGAGAGCGTTGGCTACACCTTC
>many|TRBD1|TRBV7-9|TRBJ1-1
CASSWGQGNTEAFF
TGTGCCAGCAGCTGGGGACAGGGGAACACTGAAGCTTTCTTT
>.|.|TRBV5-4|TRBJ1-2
CASSLGSGEYNGYTF
TGTGCCAGCAGCTTGGGCTCAGGAGAGTACAATGGCTACACCTTC
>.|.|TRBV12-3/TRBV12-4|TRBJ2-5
CASQGGNSKLNQETQYF
TGTGCCAGCCAGGGGGGGAACAGCAAACTTAACCAAGAGACCCAGTACTTC
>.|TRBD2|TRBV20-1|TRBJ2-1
CSAPSGRAGQFF
TGCAGTGCTCCTAGCGGGCGAGCAGGGCAGTTCTTC
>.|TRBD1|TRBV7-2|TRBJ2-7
CASSLAGQGYHEQYF
TGTGCCAGCAGCTTAGCCGGACAGGGGTACCACGAGCAGTACTTC
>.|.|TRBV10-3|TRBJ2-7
CAISDPGKHEQYF
TGTGCCATCAGTGACCCAGGGAAGCACGAGCAGTACTTC
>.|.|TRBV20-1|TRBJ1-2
CSVGGNYGYTF
TGCAGTGTAGGTGGAAACTATGGCTACACCTTC
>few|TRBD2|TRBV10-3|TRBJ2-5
CANGAGGTQYF
TGTGCCAACGGAGCGGGGGGGACCCAGTACTTC
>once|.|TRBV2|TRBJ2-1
CASRAESSYNEQFF
TGTGCCAGCAGAGCCGAGAGCTCCTACAATGAGCAGTTCTTC
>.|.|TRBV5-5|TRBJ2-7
CASILGGRYDEQYF
TGTGCCAGCATCTTAGGAGGGAGATACGACGAGCAGTACTTC
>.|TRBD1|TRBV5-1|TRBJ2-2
CASEGALGTGELFF
TGCGCCAGCGAGGGGGCTTTGGGCACCGGGGAGCTGTTTTTT
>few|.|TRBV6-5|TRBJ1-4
CASSTRGAATNEKLFF
TGTGCCAGCAGTACGCGGGGGGCTGCAACTAATGAAAAACTGTTTTTT
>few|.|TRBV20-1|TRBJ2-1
CSARTLGGDEQFF
TGCAGTGCTAGGACCCTCGGGGGCGATGAGCAGTTCTTC